This TCR beta chain derives from a study of long-term antiretroviral therapy in people with HIV. Study overall: By about a decade, the earliest samples predate the 2015 immediate-ART recommendation.

This clone appeared once. The antigen remains undetermined. It was version v3.0 of the immunoSEQ assay that was run at survey level. Only in-frame clones appear in the TCRdb table, and some are missing; sequencing was by immunoSEQ multiplex PCR. The sample yields about 20,000 clones, roughly 80% seen once. Study-wide results and limits: On ART adherence, viral resistance or therapy changes, no data were available. HIV repertoires covered narrower CDR3 length ranges than controls did.

The V gene lost 0 bases and the J gene lost 4 bases, with 7 bases spanning the gap. The CDR3 consists of 14 residues. Germline CDR1 is LNHNV and CDR2 is YYDKDF (reference sequence). The source material was unsorted PBMCs, sampled 2.9 years after starting antiretroviral therapy. The clonotype comes from a woman aged 25 to 45 with HIV. This chain joins TRBV15 and TRBJ2-4; D not certain. The CDR3: CATSREAVKNIQYF. CDR3 nucleotide sequence: TGTGCCACCAGCAGAGAAGCAGTGAAAAACATTCAGTACTTC.